This entry is about one T cell receptor beta chain. Its specificity is unknown. The record originates from a study of shared clonotypes between healthy human individuals. Regarding the study as a whole: Non-shared clonotypes had lower generation probabilities than those shared by all four donors. Generally, naive subsets (rather than memory subsets) showed larger estimated richness.

Here immunoSEQ multiplex PCR was the method, and the copy in TCRdb shows in-frame clones only, minus some. The repertoire consists of some 2,500,000 clones, with under 95% occurring once and the leading ten covering about 0.36%. A CD45RA-negative memory subset and a CD45RA+ naive subset were separated from the CD4+ cells. Germline CDR1 and CDR2: SGHDN and FVKESK. CDR3 size: 15 residues. V was clipped by 4 bases and J by 0 bases; unmatched bases: 5. The genes are TRBV14 and TRBJ2-7; 8 nucleotides line up with TRBD1. Sample: naive CD4+ T cells from PBMCs. Subset meaning: CD45RA+ positively selected. This receptor was obtained from a man younger than 35 in good health. Some clones in this sample may be carry-over from other donors' samples. DNA for the CDR3: TGTGCCAGCAGCCGGGGACAGGCCCCCTCCTACGAGCAGTACTTC. Amino acids: CASSRGQAPSYEQYF.